The rows below give T cell receptor beta chains drawn from one sample of a study of cytomegalovirus exposure and HLA in healthy donors. Some clones are missing from TCRdb's copy, which holds only in-frame ones; the method was immunoSEQ multiplex PCR. This sample has approximately 110,000 clones, with around three quarters found just once. Sequenced material: PBMCs. Receptors originate from a man aged 45 to 65 in good health and CMV-seropositive. Each CDR3 is given with its conserved first and last residue. The D gene is left open where the match is weak. Clone size is not always given. Where it is, it says once, few, many or a class for expanded clones.

j_gene | v_gene | d_gene | abundance | CDR3aa | CDR3nt
TRBJ1-1 | TRBV6-5 | TRBD1 | once | CASRIQGSTEAFF | TGTGCCAGCAGGATACAGGGGTCCACTGAAGCTTTCTTT
TRBJ1-2 | TRBV5-6 | TRBD1 | NA | CASSRQGVYGYTF | TGTGCCAGCAGTCGACAGGGGGTCTATGGCTACACCTTC
TRBJ1-6 | TRBV19 | NA | few | CASSKQNSPLHF | TGTGCCAGTAGCAAACAAAATTCACCCCTCCACTTT
TRBJ2-7 | TRBV7-6 | NA | NA | CASSYDKDYEQYF | TGTGCCAGCAGCTATGACAAAGACTACGAGCAGTACTTC
TRBJ1-1 | TRBV2 | TRBD1 | NA | CASRTDRGETVNTEAFF | TGTGCCAGCAGGACTGACAGGGGCGAAACCGTGAACACTGAAGCTTTCTTT
TRBJ1-1 | TRBV18 | TRBD1 | once | CASSPRGQGGTEAFF | TGTGCCAGCTCACCTCGGGGACAGGGAGGTACTGAAGCTTTCTTT
TRBJ1-2 | TRBV30 | NA | once | CAWRDSGTKKTF | TGTGCCTGGAGAGACTCCGGGACAAAGAAAACCTTC
TRBJ2-7 | TRBV10-3 | NA | NA | CAISESAAYTQYF | TGTGCCATCAGTGAGTCAGCGGCGTACACGCAGTACTTC
TRBJ1-1 | TRBV20-1 | NA | NA | CSAWGDTEAFF | TGCAGTGCCTGGGGCGACACTGAAGCTTTCTTT
TRBJ1-5 | TRBV19 | TRBD1 | NA | CASSISRRGHQPQHF | TGTGCCAGTAGTATCTCGCGCAGGGGGCATCAGCCCCAGCATTTT
TRBJ2-7 | TRBV10-1 | NA | NA | CASSGTQTYEQYF | TGCGCCAGCAGTGGGACACAAACCTACGAGCAGTACTTC
TRBJ2-5 | TRBV7-9 | TRBD1 | NA | CASKPGQGEETQYF | TGTGCCAGCAAGCCGGGACAGGGAGAGGAGACCCAGTACTTC
TRBJ1-1 | TRBV6-1 | TRBD1 | NA | CASSERGRDTEAFF | TGTGCCAGCAGTGAAAGGGGGCGAGACACTGAAGCTTTCTTT
TRBJ2-7 | TRBV6-1 | TRBD2 | few | CASSEWGSGTSYEQYF | TGTGCCAGCAGTGAATGGGGTAGCGGGACCTCCTACGAGCAGTACTTC
TRBJ2-6 | TRBV19 | NA | NA | CASSWGVIGANVLTF | TGTGCCAGTAGTTGGGGAGTCATTGGGGCCAACGTCCTGACTTTC
TRBJ1-6 | TRBV7-6 | NA | NA | CASSLFTYNSPLHF | TGTGCCAGCAGTTTATTTACCTATAATTCACCCCTCCACTTT
TRBJ1-2 | TRBV2 | NA | once | CASSVGGRDYGYTF | TGTGCCAGCAGTGTCGGGGGGCGCGACTATGGCTACACCTTC
TRBJ2-4 | TRBV2 | TRBD1 | NA | CASSEIRGSNIQYF | TGTGCCAGCAGTGAAATCAGGGGGTCGAACATTCAGTACTTC
TRBJ2-5 | TRBV27 | NA | once | CASSSALGQIQETQYF | TGTGCCAGCAGTTCGGCCCTTGGACAGATCCAAGAGACCCAGTACTTC
TRBJ2-5 | TRBV7-9 | TRBD2 | few | CASSSPSGSPLETQYF | TGTGCCAGCAGCTCCCCTAGCGGGAGTCCTTTGGAGACCCAGTACTTC
TRBJ1-1 | TRBV10-3 | TRBD1 | NA | CAIRQQGANTEAFF | TGTGCCATCAGGCAGCAGGGGGCAAACACTGAAGCTTTCTTT
TRBJ2-1 | TRBV6-1 | NA | NA | CASSETRGRDEQFF | TGTGCCAGCAGTGAAACCCGTGGGCGGGATGAGCAGTTCTTC